Below, 14 T cell receptor beta chains from the same sample are listed, as sequenced in a study of PD-L1 blockade in urothelial cancer. The time point: pretreatment peripheral blood. Repertoires were generated with immunoSEQ multiplex PCR, while TCRdb's copy carries only in-frame clones and drops some. Among roughly 63,000 clones listed, roughly four fifths were seen once. The input for sequencing was PBMCs, taken around atezolizumab (anti-PD-L1) treatment. These receptors came from an older man with urothelial cancer.

The chain uses TRBV19 and TRBJ2-7, with 11 bases aligning to TRBD2. This CDR3 has 15 residues. Germline V gene data show CDR1 as LNHDA and CDR2 as SQIVND (reference sequence). V lost 3 bases, J lost 1 base, and 2 bases stayed unmatched. The CDR3 coding sequence is TGTGCCAGTAGTATCTCTAGCGGGGGGTCCTACGAGCAGTACTTC. Amino acids: CASSISSGGSYEQYF.

The chain joins TRBV7-9 to TRBJ1-2; a possible D gene is TRBD1 (5 bases). CDR3 length: 16 amino acids. Germline-derived CDR1 and CDR2 are SEHNR and FQNEAQ (reference sequence). V lost 5 bases, J lost 5 bases, and 21 bases lay in between. The CDR3 nucleotides read TGTGCCAGCAGCCCGGTGGGGCGCCTTGGGGTTTATGGCTACACCTTC. It codes for CASSPVGRLGVYGYTF.

This rearrangement joins TRBV25-1 to TRBJ2-7; possibly TRBD1 for D (7 bases). The V gene lost 4 bases and the J gene lost 3 bases, with 10 bases spanning the gap. Germline values: CDR1 MGHDK, CDR2 SYGVNS. This CDR3 is built from 13 residues. The CDR3 DNA reads as TGTGCCAGCAGTGCAGGGGGGTACTACGAGCAGTACTTC. Amino acid sequence: CASSAGGYYEQYF.

V is TRBV10-3 and J is TRBJ2-4; D might be TRBD2 (5 bases). The germline V and J ends were trimmed by 4 bases and 4 bases, with 8 bases remaining between them. The CDR3 is 13 amino acids. CDR1 and CDR2 (germline): ENHRY, SYGVKD. The CDR3 nucleotides read TGTGCCATCAGTGGTGGCGGGAAAAACATTCAGTACTTC. Translating it yields CAISGGGKNIQYF.

V is TRBV7-8 and J is TRBJ1-2; 9 bases are shared with TRBD1. Trimming took 1 base from V and 8 from J; bases not matched to a gene: 11. The CDR3 runs 16 residues. Germline values: CDR1 SGHVS, CDR2 FQNEAQ. The CDR3 region is CASSLELTGGRTGYTF. For the CDR3, the DNA is TGTGCCAGCAGCTTAGAGCTTACAGGGGGCAGAACGGGCTACACCTTC.

The V gene is TRBV6-7, the J gene TRBJ2-7; 8 bases agree with TRBD1. TRBV6-7 is known as an ORF, though its function is uncertain. The CDR3 totals 15 residues. V lost 2 bases, J lost 8 bases, and 11 bases stayed unmatched. The DNA for the CDR3 is TGTGCCAGCAGTTACCCCTCCGGGACAGGACCAAAGCAGTACTTC. Translating gives CASSYPSGTGPKQYF.

The CDR3 sequence: CASSSGTTSEKLFF. In nucleotides, the CDR3 is TGTGCCAGCAGCAGCGGGACGACCAGCGAAAAACTGTTTTTT. This chain joins TRBV5-4 and TRBJ1-4; the D gene is possibly TRBD1 (5 bases). Trimming shortened V by 4 bases and J by 8 bases, and 15 bases separated the two germline ends. The germline V gene encodes CDR1 SGHNT and CDR2 YYREEE (reference sequence). This CDR3 spans 14 amino acids.

The J gene is TRBJ2-7, the V gene TRBV18, with 10 bases matching TRBD2. Germline V gives CDR1 KGHSH, CDR2 LQKENI. The CDR3 contains 15 residues. The V gene end was trimmed by 6 bases and the J gene end by 2 bases; junction bases not matched to a gene: 7. Here the CDR3 DNA reads TGTGCCAGCTCCCCGGAGAGCGGGGGGGCCTACGAGCAGTACTTC. Translation gives CASSPESGGAYEQYF.

Here the CDR3 DNA reads TGTGCCAGCAGCAAAGTCACAGACGCTAATGAAAAACTGTTTTTT. It translates to CASSKVTDANEKLFF. The chain is built from TRBV21-1 and TRBJ1-4; the table's D call of TRBD1 was not tested on the DNA. TRBV21-1 is designated a pseudogene. The CDR3 runs to 15 residues.

The chain couples TRBV5-6 to TRBJ1-2; no definite D call. V was shortened by 0 bases and J by 2 bases, with 8 bases between the two germline ends. The CDR3 sequence is 14 residues long. Germline values: CDR1 SGHDT, CDR2 YYEEEE. The DNA of the CDR3 is TGTGCCAGCAGCTTGGGGGAGTTAAACTATGGCTACACCTTC. It specifies CASSLGELNYGYTF.

The rearrangement links TRBV5-6 to TRBJ2-7; 9 nucleotides agree with TRBD1. This CDR3 has 15 residues. Trimming at V came to 3 bases and at J to 2 bases, leaving 6 bases not matched to a gene. The germline V gene encodes CDR1 SGHDT and CDR2 YYEEEE. CDR3 in DNA: TGTGCCAGCAGCTCCCCGGACAGGGGACCCTACGAGCAGTACTTC. It specifies CASSSPDRGPYEQYF.

This clone was found a few times. The V call is TRBV5-1, the J call TRBJ2-3; D is undetermined. The CDR3 spans 14 residues. V dropped 0 bases and J dropped 6 bases, with 11 bases sitting between them. The V gene's germline CDR1 is SGHRS and CDR2 YFSETQ. CDR3 coding DNA: TGCGCCAGCAGCTTGGCCTCCCCTGAGGATACGCAGTATTTT. This sequence encodes CASSLASPEDTQYF.

This rearrangement joins TRBV6-5 to TRBJ2-7; 10 bases align to TRBD2. V trimming: 6 bases; J trimming: 6 bases; junction bases outside the gene matches: 2. Per the germline V gene, CDR1 is MNHEY and CDR2 is SVGAGI. The CDR3 covers 12 residues. This chain's CDR3 is CASRQREGEQYF. The CDR3 DNA is TGTGCCAGCAGACAGCGGGAGGGCGAGCAGTACTTC.

The genes are TRBV6-5 and TRBJ1-4; D not resolved. This CDR3 comprises 15 residues. Germline V lookup: CDR1 MNHEY, CDR2 SVGAGI. V lost 6 bases, J lost 6 bases, and 17 bases lay in between. CDR3 sequence: CASRETPVWYEKLFF. CDR3 bases: TGTGCCAGCAGAGAAACTCCGGTCTGGTATGAAAAACTGTTTTTT.